This T cell receptor beta chain was recorded in a study of post-analysis software for immune sequencing data (dated by TCRdb to about 2015). Regarding the complete study: Disease courses on record covered relapsing-remitting, secondary progressive and progressive-relapsing multiple sclerosis, though some patients had no subtype annotation. A subset of samples was prepared in parallel using single-end sample barcoding, then pooled and co-amplified after Illumina adapter ligation. The patient repertoires were set against eleven to twelve previously published healthy control repertoires from donors whose ages ranged from 6 to 25 years. The paper as a whole reports these results and caveats: Four to six TRBV segments, including TRBV5-6, TRBV5-1 and TRBV20-1, were significantly more frequent in patients than controls. Direct clustering with F measure showed strong co-clustering of samples prepared in the same batch, prompting a batch-effect correction. The multiple sclerosis patient group was slightly younger than the control group. Multiple sclerosis patients had significantly lower normalized Chao1 diversity than controls, a result that suggests substantial peripheral T-cell clonal expansion.

Libraries were made using PCR. Sequencing used an Illumina HiSeq 2500. To reduce PCR and sequencing biases, unique molecular identifiers were incorporated into the TCR beta cDNA libraries. Every 1 to 10 million input T cells yielded 500,000 or so cDNA molecules, meaning each molecule approximated one T cell. Patient libraries were prepared and sequenced with the same protocol used for the earlier healthy control dataset. Samples belonging to the same batch were prepared together, multiplexed and sequenced on a shared HiSeq lane. As for the authors' bioinformatics: MIGEC handled the raw barcoded reads, throwing out single-read molecular identifier groups before consensus assembly and CDR3 extraction. Clonotype tables were post-analysed with VDJtools, normalizing diversity by down-sampling all datasets to the smallest sample size. Repertoire overlap clustering matched CDR3 amino acid but not nucleotide sequences to correct batch-related cross-sample contamination. Clones were called with MiXCR by TCRdb after fastp trimmed the public reads at Q25, and only in-frame beta chains were retained. One record per CDR3 amino acid sequence lists the most common genes and DNA. TCRdb, not the original authors, processed these V and J calls. This sample comprises approximately 630,000 distinct CDR3 sequences, roughly three fifths of them detected only once. The ten largest clonotypes hold around 11% of the sample.

CDR3 length: 13 amino acids, cysteine to phenylalanine. Only CDR3 DNA is held: 39 bases, read in frame from base 1. V is clipped by 1 base and J by 6 bases, and the sequence between their germline boundaries is 7 bases long. CDR1 and CDR2, looked up from the germline V gene, are LGHNA and YSLEER. TCR beta repertoires were profiled from peripheral blood of under 15 young patients with multiple sclerosis to demonstrate the VDJtools post-analysis software. The multiple sclerosis patients were children and adolescents between about 6 and 15 years of age. Regarding this clonotype: Its antigen target is currently unknown. No much larger clonotype is one base removed from it; base qualities were not supplied.

The sequencing sample was made of blood. The chain couples TRBV4-3 to TRBJ2-1; the D gene cannot be resolved reliably. The origin of this receptor is a girl aged 2-15 years with multiple sclerosis. The nucleotide sequence is given as TGCGCCAGCAGCCAAGGCCGGCGCAATGAGCAGTTCTTC. It translates to CASSQGRRNEQFF.